The 13 T cell receptor beta chains below were found in one sample sequenced in a study of CD8 T cells in ankylosing spondylitis. TCRdb independently ran MiXCR on the 5' RACE reads; one entry per CDR3 protein. Among 250,000 to 400,000 distinct CDR3 sequences listed, 11% were seen once. Specimen: blood, either unsorted or a sorted T cell fraction (not recorded which). The origin of the receptors is a female donor with ankylosing spondylitis or in good health (not recorded which).

The table lists this clonotype with many counts. V is TRBV27 and J is TRBJ2-1, with D perhaps matching TRBD2 (6 bases). The CDR3 length is 16 residues. CDR1 is MNHEY, CDR2 SMNVEV, per germline (reference sequence). The V end lost 4 bases, the J end lost 8 bases, and 21 bases lay between the germline ends. The CDR3 region has the DNA TGTGCCAGCAGTTCGGGACTGGGGAGCAAATACTATGAGCAGTTCTTC. This encodes CASSSGLGSKYYEQFF.

This clonotype has a count of ten or more. The chain has TRBV6-5 and TRBJ2-7; D is undetermined. From germline, CDR1 is MNHEY and CDR2 SVGAGI. CDR3 length equals 13 residues. Deletions cut 2 bases from V and 2 bases from J, with 7 bases between. The CDR3 coding sequence is TGTGCCAGCAGTTACAGGGCGACCTACGAGCAGTACTTC. Translation: CASSYRATYEQYF.

This rearrangement joins TRBV25-1 to TRBJ2-5; 7 nucleotides match TRBD2. This CDR3 spans 13 amino acids. The germline CDR1 and CDR2 sequences are MGHDK and SYGVNS. Unmatched junction bases numbered 7, after V lost 3 bases and J lost 9 bases. In nucleotides, the CDR3 is TGTGCCAGCAGTGAGAGCATCGCGGGGGCCCAGTACTTC. It translates to CASSESIAGAQYF.

This clonotype was seen ten or more times. The J gene is TRBJ2-3, the V gene TRBV20-1, with D maybe TRBD1 (6 bases). The CDR3 contains 15 residues. The ends were cut back, 5 bases at V and 0 bases at J, with 15 bases in the middle. Germline CDR1 reads DFQATT; CDR2 reads SNEGSKA (reference sequence). The CDR3 DNA follows: TGCAGTGCTCCCGACAGAAGGGGGAGCACAGATACGCAGTATTTT. Translation: CSAPDRRGSTDTQYF.

This chain uses TRBV7-2 with TRBJ2-3; D is possibly TRBD2 (7 bases). V was shortened by 5 bases and J by 2 bases, with 14 bases between the two germline ends. Germline CDR1 SGHTA, CDR2 FQGNSA. The CDR3 spans 15 residues. The CDR3 sequence: CASSLGAGATDTQYF. CDR3 nucleotide sequence: TGTGCCAGCAGCCTAGGGGCGGGGGCCACAGATACGCAGTATTTT.

The chain has TRBV7-2 and TRBJ2-1; possibly TRBD1 or TRBD2 for D (6 bases each). Germline CDR1 and CDR2: SGHTA and FQGNSA. V shed 7 bases and J shed 4 bases, with 17 bases lying between them. The CDR3 loop spans 15 amino acids. CDR3 sequence reads: CASKRGGPNYNEQFF. CDR3 bases: TGTGCCAGCAAACGAGGGGGGCCGAATTACAATGAGCAGTTCTTC. Full variable domain (rest looked up from reference TRBV7-2 and TRBJ2-1): GAGVSQSPSNKVTEKGKDVELRCDPISGHTALYWYRQSLGQGLEFLIYFQGNSAPDKSGLPSDRFSAERTGGSVSTLTIQRTQQEDSAVYLCASKRGGPNYNEQFFGPGTRLTVL.

This clonotype was recorded at least ten times. The chain recombines TRBV5-1 with TRBJ2-3; D is unresolved. CDR3 size: 12 residues. CDR1 is SGHRS, CDR2 YFSETQ, per germline. V was cut by 6 bases and J by 6 bases, with 11 bases left in between. The CDR3: CASTRPGDTQYF. CDR3 in DNA: TGCGCCAGCACACGGCCCGGGGATACGCAGTATTTT.

V is TRBV2 and J is TRBJ1-2; TRBD1 matches at 7 bases. Germline V gene sequence: CDR1 SNHLY, CDR2 FYNNEI. The CDR3 sequence is 13 residues long. With V trimmed by 4 bases and J by 7 bases, 6 bases remained unmatched. CDR3 DNA sequence: TGTGCCAGCAGTGTCGACAGGGAGGGTGGCTACACCTTC. It is translated as CASSVDREGGYTF.

This clonotype has a count of ten or more. The chain recombines TRBV6-1 with TRBJ2-6; possible D gene TRBD1, 6 bases. The CDR3 has 17 amino acids. Germline V gene sequence: CDR1 MNHNS, CDR2 SASEGT. V lost 5 bases, J lost 0 bases, and 14 bases lay in between. In DNA, the CDR3 is TGTGCCAGCAGTCCGGGACACGGCCTCTCTGGGGCCAACGTCCTGACTTTC. Amino acid sequence: CASSPGHGLSGANVLTF.

On this clonotype itself: The junction departs from germline at one end; a sequencing error may be responsible. The gene calls are TRBV2 and TRBJ1-5; D is possibly TRBD1 (5 bases). The CDR3 contains 18 residues. Germline CDR1 and CDR2: SNHLY and FYNNEI. The CDR3 here is CACSLGVGVRLNNQPQHF. The CDR3 DNA reads as TGTGCCTGCAGTTTAGGCGTAGGGGTTCGGCTGAACAATCAGCCCCAGCATTTT.

The table lists this clonotype with a few counts. J is TRBJ1-5 and V is TRBV2; D unresolved. Germline V lookup: CDR1 SNHLY, CDR2 FYNNEI. V was trimmed by 3 bases and J by 7 bases, leaving 4 bases between them. This CDR3 is 11 amino acids long. CDR3 residues: CASSDDQPQHF. CDR3 bases: TGTGCCAGCAGTGATGACCAGCCCCAGCATTTT.

This clonotype was counted many times. The genes are TRBV20-1 and TRBJ2-1; D ambiguous. Germline CDR1 DFQATT, CDR2 SNEGSKA (reference sequence). Trimming removed 2 bases from V and 0 bases from J, with 11 bases in between. The CDR3 extends over 15 amino acids. CDR3 nucleotides: TGCAGTGCTAGATACGTTGGCAGCTCCTACAATGAGCAGTTCTTC. It yields the protein CSARYVGSSYNEQFF.

This chain connects TRBV14 to TRBJ2-2; D assignment may be TRBD1 or TRBD2 (5 bases each). The CDR3 is 15 residues long. The germline V and J ends were trimmed by 3 bases and 4 bases, with 12 bases remaining between them. Germline assignment: CDR1 SGHDN and CDR2 FVKESK. Written as DNA, the CDR3 is TGTGCCAGCAGCCAGAGGGGCACTTTCACCGGGGAGCTGTTTTTT. Its translation: CASSQRGTFTGELFF.